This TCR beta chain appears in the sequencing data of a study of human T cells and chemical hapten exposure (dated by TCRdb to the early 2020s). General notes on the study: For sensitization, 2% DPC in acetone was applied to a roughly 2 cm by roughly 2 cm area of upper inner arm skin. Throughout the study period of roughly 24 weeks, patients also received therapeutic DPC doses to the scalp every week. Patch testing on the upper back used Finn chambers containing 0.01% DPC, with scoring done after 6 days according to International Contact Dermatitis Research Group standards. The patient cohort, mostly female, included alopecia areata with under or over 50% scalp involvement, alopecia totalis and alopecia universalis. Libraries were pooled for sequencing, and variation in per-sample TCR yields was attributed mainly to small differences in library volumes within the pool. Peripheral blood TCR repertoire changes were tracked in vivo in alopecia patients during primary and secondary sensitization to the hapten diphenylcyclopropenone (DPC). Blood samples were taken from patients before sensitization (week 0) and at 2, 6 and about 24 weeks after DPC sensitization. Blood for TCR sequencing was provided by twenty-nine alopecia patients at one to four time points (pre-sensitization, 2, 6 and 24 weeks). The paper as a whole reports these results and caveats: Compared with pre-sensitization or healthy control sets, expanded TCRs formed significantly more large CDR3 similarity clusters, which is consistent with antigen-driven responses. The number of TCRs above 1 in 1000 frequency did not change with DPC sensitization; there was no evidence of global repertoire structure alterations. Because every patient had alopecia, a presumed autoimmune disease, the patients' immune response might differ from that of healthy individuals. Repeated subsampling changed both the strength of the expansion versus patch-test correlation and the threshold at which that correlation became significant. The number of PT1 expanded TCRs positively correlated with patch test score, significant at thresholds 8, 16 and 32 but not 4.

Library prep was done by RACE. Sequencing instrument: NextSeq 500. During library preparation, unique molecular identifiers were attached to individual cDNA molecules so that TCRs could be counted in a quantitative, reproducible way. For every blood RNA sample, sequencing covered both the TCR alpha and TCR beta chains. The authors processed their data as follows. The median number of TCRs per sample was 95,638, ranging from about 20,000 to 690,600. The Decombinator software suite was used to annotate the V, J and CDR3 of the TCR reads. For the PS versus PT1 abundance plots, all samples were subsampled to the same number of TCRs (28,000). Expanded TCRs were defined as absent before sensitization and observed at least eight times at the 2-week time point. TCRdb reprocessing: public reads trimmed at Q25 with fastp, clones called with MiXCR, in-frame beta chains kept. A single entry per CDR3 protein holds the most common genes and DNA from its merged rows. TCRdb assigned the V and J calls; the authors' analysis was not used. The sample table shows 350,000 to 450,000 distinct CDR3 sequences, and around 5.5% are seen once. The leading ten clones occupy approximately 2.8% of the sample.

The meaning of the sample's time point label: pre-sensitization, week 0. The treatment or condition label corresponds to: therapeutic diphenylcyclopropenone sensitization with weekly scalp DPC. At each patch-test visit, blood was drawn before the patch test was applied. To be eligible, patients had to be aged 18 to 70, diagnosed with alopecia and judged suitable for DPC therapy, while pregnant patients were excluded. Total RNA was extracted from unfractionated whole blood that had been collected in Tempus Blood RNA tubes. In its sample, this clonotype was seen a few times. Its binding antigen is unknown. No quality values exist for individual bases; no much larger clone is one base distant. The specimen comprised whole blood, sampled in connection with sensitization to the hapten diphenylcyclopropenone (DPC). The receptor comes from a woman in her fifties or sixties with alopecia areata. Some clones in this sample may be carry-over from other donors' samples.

In nucleotide form, the sequence is TGTGCCAGTAGCAAAGCGCAAAGCTCCTACAATGAGCAGTTCTTC. Translated, this gives CASSKAQSSYNEQFF. The sequence links TRBV19 to TRBJ2-1; the D gene is unclear. CDR1 is given as LNHDA and CDR2 as SQIVND, both from the germline V gene (reference sequence). The V and J ends are trimmed by 6 bases and 0 bases, leaving 12 bases between them. There are 15 amino acids in the CDR3, from cysteine to phenylalanine inclusive. Only CDR3 DNA remains: 45 bases, in frame from the first base.